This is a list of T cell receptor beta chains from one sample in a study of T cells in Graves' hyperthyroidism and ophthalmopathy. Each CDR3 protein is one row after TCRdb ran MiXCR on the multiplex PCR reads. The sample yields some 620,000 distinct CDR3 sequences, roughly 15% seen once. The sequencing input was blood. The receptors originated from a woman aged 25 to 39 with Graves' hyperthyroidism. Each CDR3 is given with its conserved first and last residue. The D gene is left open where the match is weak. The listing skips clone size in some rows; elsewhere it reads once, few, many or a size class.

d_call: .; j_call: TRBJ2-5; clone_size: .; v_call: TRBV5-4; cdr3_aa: CASSPQGSQETQYF; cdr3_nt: TGTGCCAGCAGCCCCCAAGGGAGTCAAGAGACCCAGTACTTC
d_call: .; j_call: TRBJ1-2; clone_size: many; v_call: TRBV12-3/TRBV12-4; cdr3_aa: CASSPGPDYGYTF; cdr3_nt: TGTGCCAGCAGTCCCGGACCGGACTATGGCTACACCTTC
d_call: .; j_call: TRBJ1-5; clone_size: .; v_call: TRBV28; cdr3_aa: CASSLFRESVQLPQHF; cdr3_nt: TGTGCCAGCAGTCTATTCCGGGAGAGTGTTCAATTGCCCCAGCATTTT
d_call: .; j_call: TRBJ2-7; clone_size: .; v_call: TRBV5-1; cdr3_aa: CASRPTSEVSYEQYF; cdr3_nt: TGCGCCAGCAGGCCTACTAGTGAAGTGTCCTACGAGCAGTACTTC
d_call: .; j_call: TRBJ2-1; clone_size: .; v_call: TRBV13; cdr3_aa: CASSSRDGGEQFF; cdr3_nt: TGTGCCAGCAGCTCCAGGGACGGCGGTGAGCAGTTCTTC
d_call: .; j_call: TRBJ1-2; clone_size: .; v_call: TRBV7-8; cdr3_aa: CASTSGAKMVSGGGYTF; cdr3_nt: TGTGCCAGCACCTCGGGCGCGAAGATGGTCTCGGGTGGTGGCTACACCTTC
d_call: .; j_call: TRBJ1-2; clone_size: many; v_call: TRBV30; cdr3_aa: CAWSVLGNYGYTF; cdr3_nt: TGTGCCTGGAGTGTACTAGGGAACTATGGCTACACCTTC
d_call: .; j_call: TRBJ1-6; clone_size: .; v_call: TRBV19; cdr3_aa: CASSIMPLNSPLHF; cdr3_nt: TGTGCCAGTAGTATCATGCCGCTTAATTCACCCCTCCACTTT
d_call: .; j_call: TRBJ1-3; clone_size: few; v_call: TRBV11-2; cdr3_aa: CASSSLSSSGNTIYF; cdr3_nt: TGTGCCAGCAGCTCACTGTCGAGCTCTGGAAACACCATATATTTT
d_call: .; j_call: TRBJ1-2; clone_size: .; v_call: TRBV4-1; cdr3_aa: CASMRDLQGVFYGYTF; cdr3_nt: TGCGCCAGCATGAGGGATCTTCAGGGAGTTTTTTATGGCTACACCTTC
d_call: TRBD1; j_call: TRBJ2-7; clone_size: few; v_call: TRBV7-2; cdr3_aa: CASSLGQGRLYEQYF; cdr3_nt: TGTGCCAGCAGCCTGGGACAGGGGAGGCTCTACGAGCAGTACTTC
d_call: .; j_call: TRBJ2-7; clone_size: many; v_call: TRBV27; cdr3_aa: CASSPRGGYEQYF; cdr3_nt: TGTGCCAGCAGCCCCAGGGGGGGCTACGAGCAGTACTTC
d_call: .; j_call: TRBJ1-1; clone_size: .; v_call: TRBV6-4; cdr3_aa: CASNSQEAGNTEAFF; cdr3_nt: TGTGCCAGCAACTCTCAAGAAGCGGGGAACACTGAAGCTTTCTTT
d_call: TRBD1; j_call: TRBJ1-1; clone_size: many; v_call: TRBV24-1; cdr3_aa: CATSDRGQTEAFF; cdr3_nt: TGTGCCACCAGTGACAGGGGGCAAACTGAAGCTTTCTTT
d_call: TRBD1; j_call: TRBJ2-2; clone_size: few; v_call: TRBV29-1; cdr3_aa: CSVEDRGISGELFF; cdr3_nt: TGCAGCGTTGAAGACAGGGGGATATCCGGGGAGCTGTTTTTT
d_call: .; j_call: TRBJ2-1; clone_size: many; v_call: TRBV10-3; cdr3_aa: CAISESSGDEQFF; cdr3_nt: TGTGCCATCAGTGAGTCTTCAGGGGATGAGCAGTTCTTC